This TCR beta chain was recovered during a study of Ad26.COV2.S vaccination and SARS-CoV-2 variants (dated by TCRdb to the early 2020s). With respect to the entire study: Donors in the vaccine arm were drawn from COV1001, a phase I-IIa trial of Ad26.COV2.S in healthy adults that was multicentre, randomized, double-blind and placebo-controlled. Ad26.COV2.S was administered intramuscularly at 5 x 10^10 or 1 x 10^11 viral particles, either as a single shot or as two shots given 56 days apart. Sequencing of the TCRbeta repertoire served to evaluate the specificity and breadth of SARS-CoV-2-reactive T cell receptors following Ad26.COV2.S vaccination. A total of approximately 30 samples were included in the TCR-sequenced set, comprising roughly 20 Ad26.COV2.S vaccine recipients, 5 placebo recipients and 8 SARS-CoV-2 convalescent individuals. Participants in the trial were split at random into five groups of five each, receiving low-dose or high-dose Ad26.COV2.S once or twice, or else placebo on both occasions. Throughout the experiments and outcome assessment, investigators stayed blinded to trial group allocation.

Taken from cysteine to phenylalanine, the CDR3 has 9 residues. The read is trimmed to its CDR3 DNA, 27 bases read in frame from base 1. Taken from the germline V gene, the CDR1 and CDR2 loops are SGHNT and YENEEA. V is cut by 11 bases and J by 3 bases, and the space between the germline ends is 5 bases. As regards this clone: No cognate antigen has been identified for it. Per-base qualities were not stored, and no clone one base away is much larger.

TCRbeta CDR3 regions were sequenced with the immunoSEQ Assay. After extraction, genomic DNA underwent amplification by bias-controlled multiplex PCR, followed by high-throughput sequencing. As for the original processing: To quantify the absolute abundance of each unique TCRbeta CDR3 region, sequences were collapsed and filtered. T cell fraction was estimated by normalizing TCRbeta template counts to usable DNA, with usable DNA measured through amplification of reference genes found in all nucleated cells. Repertoire TCRs were annotated as SARS-CoV-2-specific by exact matching of V gene, CDR3 amino acid sequence and J gene to a known reactive TCR set. The reference SARS-CoV-2 TCR set was obtained from MIRA and was filtered for enrichment in COVID-19-positive ImmuneCODE repertoires, whereby public or cross-reactive TCRs were removed. Using the MIRA antigens, annotated TCRs were further analysed by specific ORF or by position within an ORF. Breadth was defined as annotated unique rearrangements over total unique productive rearrangements; depth was the summed frequency of those rearrangements. Two-sided Wilcoxon rank-sum tests were applied when comparing TCR breadth between groups. TCRdb mirrors the immuneACCESS table, restricted to in-frame sequences. Some clones are absent from its copies; in checked studies, under half trace to an unresolved V gene, and the reason for the others is unknown. Clone size and the V and J calls come from that table; the DNA yielded D and trimming. This sample gives about 400,000 clones in total; 88% of them show up just once. Around 3.6% of the sample comes from the top ten.

The meaning of the sample's treatment or condition label: some 20 received Ad26.COV2.S at low or high dose, single or two shots; about 5 received placebo; per-sample allocation not given. Repertoires of vaccine and placebo recipients were sequenced from samples collected on day 63 after the first injection. In Cohort 1b, roughly 26 adults aged 18-55 years were enrolled at a single site in Boston, USA, between 29 July and 7 August 2020. Ad26.COV2.S consisted of a replication-incompetent adenovirus type 26 vector by which a prefusion-stabilized SARS-CoV-2 spike protein from the original Wuhan strain was expressed. General findings and caveats noted by the study authors: According to the authors, total T cell responses may have been underestimated by the TCR breadth and depth analyses. The study was not powered for comparison of responses between vaccine doses or regimens. Compared with placebo recipients, Ad26.COV2.S recipients showed higher spike-specific TCR breadth (P = 0.0014). After vaccination, substantial breadth of spike-specific CD8+ and CD4+ T cell responses was reported. Comparable non-spike TCR breadth was observed between vaccine and placebo recipients, consistent with only spike being contained in the vaccine.

This receptor was identified in a person between 18 and 65 years old who received the Ad26.COV2.S COVID-19 vaccine or a placebo. This receptor chain uses TRBV11-3 and TRBJ2-7; a confident D gene designation cannot be given. Sequenced here: peripheral blood, sampled in a trial of Ad26.COV2.S vaccine versus placebo. CDR3 sequence: CAGRYEQYF. The DNA reads as follows: TGTGCCGGCCGCTACGAGCAGTACTTC.